This TCR beta chain is from a study of CD8 T cells in Susac syndrome. Study-level results: Five or six Susac-specific public clones appeared in CD8+ TEMRA repertoires, and roughly 17 in total CD8+ repertoires. Clonal expansion of Susac CD8+ cells peaked in TEMRA cells, and it also peaked in active patients.

Germline assignment: CDR1 LNHDA and CDR2 SQIVND (reference sequence). The CDR3 runs 14 residues. V lost 7 bases and J 5 bases, leaving 15 bases between the germline ends. Concerning this clonotype: What it binds is unknown.

RNA in amounts of roughly 0.5 to 1 ug was reverse transcribed with random hexamers. Across 54 Vbeta and 13 Jbeta, TCR beta CDR3 was amplified with immunoSEQ multiplex PCR. One entry per CDR3 protein results from TCRdb running MiXCR on the immunoSEQ multiplex PCR reads. The sample has approximately 94,000 distinct CDR3 sequences; 95% are singletons. The chain links TRBV19 to TRBJ1-5; the D is unclear. This TCR came from a human donor with Susac syndrome. What was sequenced was CD8+ T cells from PBMCs. DNA for the CDR3: TGTGCCAGTAACCCCGGGGTCCCCCATCAGCCCCAGCATTTT. Translation: CASNPGVPHQPQHF.